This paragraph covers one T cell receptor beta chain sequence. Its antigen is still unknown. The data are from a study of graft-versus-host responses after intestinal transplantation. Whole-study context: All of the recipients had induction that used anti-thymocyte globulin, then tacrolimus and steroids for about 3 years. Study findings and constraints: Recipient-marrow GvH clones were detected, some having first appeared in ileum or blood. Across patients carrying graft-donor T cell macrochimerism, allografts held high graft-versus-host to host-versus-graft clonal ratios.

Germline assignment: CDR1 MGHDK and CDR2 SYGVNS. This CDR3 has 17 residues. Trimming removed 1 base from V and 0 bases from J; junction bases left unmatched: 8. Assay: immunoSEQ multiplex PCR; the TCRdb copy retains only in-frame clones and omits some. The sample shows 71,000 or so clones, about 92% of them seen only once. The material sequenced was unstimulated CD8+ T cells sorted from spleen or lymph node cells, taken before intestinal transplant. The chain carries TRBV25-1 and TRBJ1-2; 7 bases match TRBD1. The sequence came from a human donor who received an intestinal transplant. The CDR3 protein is CASSELQGDFPNYGYTF. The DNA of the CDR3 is TGTGCCAGCAGTGAATTGCAGGGGGACTTTCCTAACTATGGCTACACCTTC.